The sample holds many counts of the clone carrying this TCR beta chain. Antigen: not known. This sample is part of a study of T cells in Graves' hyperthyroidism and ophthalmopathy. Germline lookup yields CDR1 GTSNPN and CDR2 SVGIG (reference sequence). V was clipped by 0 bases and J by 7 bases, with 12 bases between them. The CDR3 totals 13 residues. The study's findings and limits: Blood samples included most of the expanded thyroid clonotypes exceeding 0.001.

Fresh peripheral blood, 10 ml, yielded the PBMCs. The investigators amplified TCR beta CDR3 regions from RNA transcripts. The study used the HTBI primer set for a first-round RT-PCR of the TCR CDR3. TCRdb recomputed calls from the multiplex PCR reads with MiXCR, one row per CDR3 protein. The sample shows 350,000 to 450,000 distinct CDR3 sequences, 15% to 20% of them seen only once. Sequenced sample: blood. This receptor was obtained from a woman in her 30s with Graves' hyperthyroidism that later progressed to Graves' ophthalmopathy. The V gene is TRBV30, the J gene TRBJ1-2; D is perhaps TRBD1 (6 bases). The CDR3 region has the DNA TGTGCCTGGAGTGTAAGGGGGAGCCCTGGCTACACCTTC. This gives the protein CAWSVRGSPGYTF.